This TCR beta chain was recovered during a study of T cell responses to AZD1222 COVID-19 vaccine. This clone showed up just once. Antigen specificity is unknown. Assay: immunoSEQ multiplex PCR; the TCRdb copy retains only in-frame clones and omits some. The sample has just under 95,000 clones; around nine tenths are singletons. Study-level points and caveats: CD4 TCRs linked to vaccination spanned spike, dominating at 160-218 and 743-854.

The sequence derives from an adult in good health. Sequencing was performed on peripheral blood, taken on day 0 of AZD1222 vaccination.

The DNA of the CDR3 is TGTGCCAGCAGCTTAGGGGGCGGATACTATGGCTACACCTTC. Translation gives CASSLGGGYYGYTF. This chain links TRBV7-9 with TRBJ1-2; the D gene is possibly TRBD1 (5 bases). The CDR3 runs 14 residues. Germline CDR1 SEHNR, CDR2 FQNEAQ (reference sequence). V lost 1 base to trimming and J lost 3 bases, with 9 bases between them.